The 5 T cell receptor beta chains reported below all come from one sample, sequenced in a study of blood T cell repertoires in COVID-19. Only in-frame clones appear in the TCRdb table, and some are missing; sequencing was by immunoSEQ multiplex PCR. The repertoire consists of about 70,000 clones, with 80% to 90% occurring once and the leading ten covering approximately 14%. Sequenced: peripheral blood. The receptors stem from a man older than 75 with acute or convalescent COVID-19.

The chain uses TRBV3-1 (or the pseudogene TRBV3-2) and TRBJ2-3; no firm D call. CDR3 length: 11 residues. Germline V gives CDR1 LGHDT, CDR2 YNNKEL (reference sequence). Trimming stripped 3 bases from V and 4 bases from J, with 2 bases between. CDR3 sequence: CASSHADTQYF. Here the CDR3 DNA reads TGTGCCAGCAGCCACGCAGATACGCAGTATTTT.

This clone came up once. The gene calls are TRBV5-4 and TRBJ2-1, with D maybe TRBD1 (6 bases). Germline V gene lookup returns CDR1 SGHNT and CDR2 YYREEE (reference sequence). The CDR3 contains 17 residues. V was pared by 4 bases and J by 6 bases, with 23 bases between. The CDR3, as DNA: TGTGCCAGCAGCGCGTCCCACAGGGTTGAAATTAGCAATGAGCAGTTCTTC. Translation gives CASSASHRVEISNEQFF.

The CDR3 loop is CASRGLAGGFFYEQYF. The CDR3 nucleotides are TGTGCCAGCAGGGGACTAGCGGGGGGATTTTTCTACGAGCAGTACTTC. V usage is TRBV27 and J usage is TRBJ2-7; TRBD2 matches at 15 bases. The trim removed 6 bases at V and 3 bases at J, leaving 6 bases unmatched. The CDR3 has 16 amino acids. Per germline, CDR1 MNHEY and CDR2 SMNVEV (reference sequence).

This chain joins TRBV6-6 and TRBJ2-7; weak D call: TRBD1 (8 bases). The CDR3 consists of 15 residues. The V gene lost 1 base and the J gene lost 4 bases, with 14 bases spanning the gap. The V gene's germline CDR1 is MNHNY and CDR2 SVGAGI (reference sequence). CDR3 residues: CASSYFAQGGYEQYF. The CDR3 nucleotides are TGTGCCAGCAGTTACTTTGCACAGGGGGGGTACGAGCAGTACTTC.

This chain joins TRBV11-2 and TRBJ2-7; D might be TRBD2 (6 bases). This CDR3 is built from 15 residues. The germline gives CDR1 SGHAT, CDR2 FQNNGV. Trimming cost V 1 base and J 7 bases, with 17 bases left between them. CDR3 region: CASSLVRQAGGEQYF. For the CDR3, the DNA is TGTGCCAGCAGCTTAGTCCGCCAGGCTGGAGGGGAGCAGTACTTC.